This entry lists 6 T cell receptor beta chains sequenced from one sample in a study of T cells in tuberculosis. Only in-frame clones appear in the TCRdb table, and some are missing; sequencing was by immunoSEQ multiplex PCR. The top ten hold more than 12% of the sample, which has 20,000 to 25,000 clones, over 75% seen once. Time point indicated: new active TB diagnosis, blood taken before or within 7 days of starting treatment. Sample: PBMCs, taken at tuberculosis diagnosis. The receptors shown here come from an adult with tuberculosis.

This chain uses TRBV7-6 with TRBJ1-2, with a possible D match to TRBD1 (5 bases). V gave up 2 bases and J gave up 6 bases, with 10 bases separating them. CDR3 length: 13 residues. CDR1 and CDR2 (germline): SGHVS, FNYEAQ. The CDR3 DNA follows: TGTGCCAGCAGCTTACGACCGGGGGATGGCTACACCTTC. Protein product: CASSLRPGDGYTF. Drawing the rest from reference TRBV7-6 and TRBJ1-2, the complete variable domain is GAGVSQSPRYKVTKRGQDVALRCDPISGHVSLYWYRQALGQGPEFLTYFNYEAQQDKSGLPNDRFSAERPEGSISTLTIQRTEQRDSAMYRCASSLRPGDGYTFGSGTRLTVV.

This clone occurred a few times. The chain uses TRBV6-5 and TRBJ1-1; D gene uncertain. The CDR3 is 14 residues long. Trimming removed 6 bases at V and 1 base at J, with 12 bases between. CDR1 is MNHEY and CDR2 is SVGAGI in the germline V gene. The CDR3 sequence is CASSRLNWNTEAFF. CDR3 DNA sequence: TGTGCCAGCAGCCGTCTCAACTGGAACACTGAAGCTTTCTTT.

The chain has TRBV25-1 and TRBJ2-1, with TRBD1 matching 7 bases. The CDR3 sequence is 13 residues long. Germline CDR1 reads MGHDK; CDR2 reads SYGVNS. The V gene end was trimmed by 6 bases and the J gene end by 3 bases; junction bases not matched to a gene: 2. The CDR3 nucleotides are TGTGCCAGCAGGGGGGACAGCTACAATGAGCAGTTCTTC. Translation: CASRGDSYNEQFF. Together with reference TRBV25-1 and TRBJ2-1, the CDR3 gives the full variable domain: EADIYQTPRYLVIGTGKKITLECSQTMGHDKMYWYQQDPGMELHLIHYSYGVNSTEKGDLSSESTVSRIRTEHFPLTLESARPSHTSQYLCASRGDSYNEQFFGPGTRLTVL.

V gene TRBV7-2 combines with J gene TRBJ2-4, with 12 bases identical to TRBD2. After removal of 5 bases from V and 7 bases from J, the junction contained 9 bases not matched to a gene. The CDR3 is 16 amino acids. Germline CDR1 and CDR2: SGHTA and FQGNSA. In DNA, the CDR3 is TGTGCCAGCAGCCTAACGCCTAGCGGGGGGGCCAACATTCAGTACTTC. Translation: CASSLTPSGGANIQYF.

J is TRBJ2-7 and V is TRBV7-3; 9 bases fit TRBD2. The CDR3 has 15 amino acids. The germline gives CDR1 SGHTA, CDR2 FQGTGA. The junction had 11 bases not matched to a gene; V was cut back by 5 bases and J by 6 bases. The CDR3, as DNA: TGTGCCAGCAGCCCCCAAGGCGGGAGGGCCTCCGAGCAGTACTTC. Translation gives CASSPQGGRASEQYF.

The rearrangement links TRBV5-1 to TRBJ2-7, with D perhaps TRBD1 (6 bases). Germline CDR1 is SGHRS and CDR2 is YFSETQ. V lost 4 bases and J 12 bases, leaving 23 bases between the germline ends. The CDR3 consists of 14 residues. In nucleotides, the CDR3 is TGCGCCAGCAGCGTATCTTCCGGGACACGGAGTCTGTACTTC. This translates into CASSVSSGTRSLYF.